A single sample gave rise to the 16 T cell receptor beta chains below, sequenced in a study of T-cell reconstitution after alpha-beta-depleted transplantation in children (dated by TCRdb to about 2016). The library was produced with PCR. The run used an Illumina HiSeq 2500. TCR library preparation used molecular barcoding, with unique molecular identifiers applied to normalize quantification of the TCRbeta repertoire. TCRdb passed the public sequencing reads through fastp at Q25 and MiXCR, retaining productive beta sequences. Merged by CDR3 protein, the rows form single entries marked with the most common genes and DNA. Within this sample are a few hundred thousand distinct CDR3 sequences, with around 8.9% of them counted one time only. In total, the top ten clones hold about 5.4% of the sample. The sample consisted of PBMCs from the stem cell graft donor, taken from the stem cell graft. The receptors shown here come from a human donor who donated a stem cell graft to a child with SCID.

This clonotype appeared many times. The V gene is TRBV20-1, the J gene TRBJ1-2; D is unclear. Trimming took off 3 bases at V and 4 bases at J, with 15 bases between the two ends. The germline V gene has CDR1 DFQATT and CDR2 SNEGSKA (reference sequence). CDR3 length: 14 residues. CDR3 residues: CSASLEELVYGYTF. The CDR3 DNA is TGCAGTGCTAGTTTGGAGGAACTGGTCTATGGCTACACCTTC.

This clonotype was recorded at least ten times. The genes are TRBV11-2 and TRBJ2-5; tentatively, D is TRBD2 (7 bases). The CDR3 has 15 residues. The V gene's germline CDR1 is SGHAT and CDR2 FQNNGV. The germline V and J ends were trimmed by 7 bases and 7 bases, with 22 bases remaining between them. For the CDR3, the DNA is TGTGCCAGCACCTCGTTAGGGGGGGAAAGGTTGACCCAGTACTTC. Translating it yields CASTSLGGERLTQYF.

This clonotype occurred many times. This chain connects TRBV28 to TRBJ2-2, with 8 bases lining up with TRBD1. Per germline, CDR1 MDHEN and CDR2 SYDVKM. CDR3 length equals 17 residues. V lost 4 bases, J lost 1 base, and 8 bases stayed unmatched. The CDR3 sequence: CASSSPGGQENTGELFF. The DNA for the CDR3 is TGTGCCAGCAGTTCCCCTGGGGGACAGGAGAACACCGGGGAGCTGTTTTTT.

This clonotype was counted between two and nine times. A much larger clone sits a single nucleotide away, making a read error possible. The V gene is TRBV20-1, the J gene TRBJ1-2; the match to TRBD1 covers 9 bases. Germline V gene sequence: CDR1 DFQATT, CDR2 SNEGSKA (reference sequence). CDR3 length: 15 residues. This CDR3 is CSAQYPGQGKLGYAF. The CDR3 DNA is TGCAGTGCTCAATACCCGGGACAGGGTAAACTTGGCTACGCCTTC.

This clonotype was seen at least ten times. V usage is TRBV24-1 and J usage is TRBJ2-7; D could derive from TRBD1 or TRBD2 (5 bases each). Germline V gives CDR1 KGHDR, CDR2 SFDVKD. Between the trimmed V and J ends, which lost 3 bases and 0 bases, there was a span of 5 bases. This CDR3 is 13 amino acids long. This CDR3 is CATSDGGSYEQYF. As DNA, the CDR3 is TGTGCCACCAGTGATGGGGGCTCCTACGAGCAGTACTTC.

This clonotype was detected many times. CDR3 bases: TGCGCCAGCAGCTTACGACAGGGATTGAACACTGAAGCTTTCTTT. Translated, it gives CASSLRQGLNTEAFF. This chain joins TRBV5-1 and TRBJ1-1; 7 bases line up with TRBD1. The CDR3 runs to 15 residues. Germline trimming cut 2 bases from V and 0 bases from J; bases unmatched to any gene: 4. The V gene's germline CDR1 is SGHRS and CDR2 YFSETQ.

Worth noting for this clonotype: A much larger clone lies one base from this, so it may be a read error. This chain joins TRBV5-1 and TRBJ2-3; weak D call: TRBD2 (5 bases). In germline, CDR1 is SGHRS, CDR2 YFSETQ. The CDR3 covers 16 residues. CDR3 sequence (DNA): TGCACCAGCAGCGGTCGGCAGGCCGGGGATGGAGATACGCAGTATTTT. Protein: CTSSGRQAGDGDTQYF.

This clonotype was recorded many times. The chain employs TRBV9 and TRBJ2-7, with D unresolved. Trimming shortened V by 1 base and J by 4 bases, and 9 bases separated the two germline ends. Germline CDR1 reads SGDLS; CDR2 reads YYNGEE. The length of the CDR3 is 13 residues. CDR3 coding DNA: TGTGCCAGCAGCGTATCCGAAACTTACGAGCAGTACTTC. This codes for CASSVSETYEQYF.

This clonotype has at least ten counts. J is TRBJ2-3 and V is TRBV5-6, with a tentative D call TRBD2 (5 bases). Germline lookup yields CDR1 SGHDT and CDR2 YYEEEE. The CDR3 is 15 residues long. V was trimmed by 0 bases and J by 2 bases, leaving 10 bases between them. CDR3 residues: CASSLGSGTTDTQYF. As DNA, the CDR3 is TGTGCCAGCAGCTTGGGAAGCGGCACCACAGATACGCAGTATTTT.

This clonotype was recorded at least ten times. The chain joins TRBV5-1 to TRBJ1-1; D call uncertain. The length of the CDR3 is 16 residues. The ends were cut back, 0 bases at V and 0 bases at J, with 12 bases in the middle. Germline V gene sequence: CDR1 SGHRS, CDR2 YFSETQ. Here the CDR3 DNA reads TGCGCCAGCAGCTTGGACCGAGGGAGGGTGAACACTGAAGCTTTCTTT. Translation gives CASSLDRGRVNTEAFF.

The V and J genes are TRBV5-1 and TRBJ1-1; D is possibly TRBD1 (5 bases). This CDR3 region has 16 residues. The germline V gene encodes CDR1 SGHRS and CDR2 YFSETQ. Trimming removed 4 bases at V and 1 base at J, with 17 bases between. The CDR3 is CASSPGHGKGNTEAFF. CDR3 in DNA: TGCGCCAGCAGCCCCGGACACGGTAAGGGGAACACTGAAGCTTTCTTT.

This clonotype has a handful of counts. The chain's CDR3 is CASSFRIGYTEAFF. In nucleotides, the CDR3 is TGTGCCAGCAGTTTCCGAATAGGGTACACTGAAGCTTTCTTT. The V gene is TRBV12-3 or TRBV12-4, the J gene TRBJ1-1; no reliable D call. V was trimmed by 3 bases and J by 3 bases, leaving 11 bases between them. CDR3 length equals 14 residues.

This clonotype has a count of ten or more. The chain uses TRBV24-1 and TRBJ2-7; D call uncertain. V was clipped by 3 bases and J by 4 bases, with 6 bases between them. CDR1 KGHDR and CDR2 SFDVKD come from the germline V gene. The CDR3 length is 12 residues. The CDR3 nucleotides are TGTGCCACCAGTGATGGATCTTACGAGCAGTACTTC. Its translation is CATSDGSYEQYF.

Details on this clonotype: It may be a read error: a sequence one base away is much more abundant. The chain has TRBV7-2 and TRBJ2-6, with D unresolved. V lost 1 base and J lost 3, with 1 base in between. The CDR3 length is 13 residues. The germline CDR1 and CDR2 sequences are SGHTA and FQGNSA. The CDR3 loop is CASSLVGANVLTF. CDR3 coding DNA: TGTGCCAGCAGCTTAGTTGGGGCCAACGTCCTGACTTTC.

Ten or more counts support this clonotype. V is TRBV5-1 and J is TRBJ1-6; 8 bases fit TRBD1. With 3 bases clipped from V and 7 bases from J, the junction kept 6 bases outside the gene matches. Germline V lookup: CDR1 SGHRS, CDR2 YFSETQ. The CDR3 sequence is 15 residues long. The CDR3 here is CASSSGQGPNSPLHF. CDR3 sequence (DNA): TGCGCCAGCAGCTCCGGACAGGGACCAAATTCACCCCTCCACTTT. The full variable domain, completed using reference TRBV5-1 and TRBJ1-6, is KAGVTQTPRYLIKTRGQQVTLSCSPISGHRSVSWYQQTPGQGLQFLFEYFSETQRNKGNFPGRFSGRQFSNSRSEMNVSTLELGDSALYLCASSSGQGPNSPLHFGNGTRLTVT.

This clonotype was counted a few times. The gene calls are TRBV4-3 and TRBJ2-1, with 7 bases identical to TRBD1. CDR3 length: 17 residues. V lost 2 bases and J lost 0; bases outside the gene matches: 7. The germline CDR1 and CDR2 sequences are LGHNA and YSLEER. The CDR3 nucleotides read TGCGCCAGCAGCCAATCGACGGGGACAGACTCCTACAATGAGCAGTTCTTC. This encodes CASSQSTGTDSYNEQFF.